The 3 T cell receptor beta chains reported below all come from one sample, sequenced in a study of shared clonotypes between healthy human individuals. Sequenced by immunoSEQ multiplex PCR; TCRdb stores in-frame clones only, minus some. Of about 1.1 million clones in the sample, around 82% are singletons; the top ten hold more than 0.45%. Sequenced sample: memory CD4+ T cells from PBMCs. Subset given: CD45RA-negative fraction. These receptors came from a man younger than 35 in good health. Some clones in this sample may be carry-over from other donors' samples.

V gene TRBV7-7 combines with J gene TRBJ2-2; TRBD1 agrees at 11 bases. J lost 6 bases, V lost 4 bases, and 10 bases had no gene match. The CDR3 has 17 residues. Looked up from germline, CDR1 is SSHAT and CDR2 is FNYEAQ (reference sequence). The CDR3 DNA reads TGTGCCAGCAGCTCCCTCGGACCGGGACAGGGGGCCGGGGAGCTGTTTTTT. Translation gives CASSSLGPGQGAGELFF.

The rearrangement uses TRBV2 and TRBJ1-2, with 10 bases matching TRBD1. Germline CDR1 is SNHLY and CDR2 is FYNNEI. After removal of 6 bases from V and 1 base from J, the junction contained 2 bases not matched to a gene. The CDR3 covers 14 residues. In DNA, the CDR3 is TGTGCCAGCAGGACAGGGGGCAGTAACTATGGCTACACCTTC. Protein product: CASRTGGSNYGYTF.

The CDR3 protein is CASSAAGAGNTIYF. As DNA, the CDR3 is TGTGCCAGCAGTGCAGCAGGGGCTGGAAACACCATATATTTT. The V and J genes are TRBV6-1 and TRBJ1-3; maybe TRBD1 (6 bases). The CDR3 length is 14 residues. Between the trimmed V and J ends, which lost 4 bases and 2 bases, there was a span of 9 bases. Looked up from germline, CDR1 is MNHNS and CDR2 is SASEGT.